This paragraph reports one T cell receptor beta chain. The sample belongs to a study of T cell responses to AZD1222 COVID-19 vaccine. TCRdb's table, derived via immunoSEQ multiplex PCR, lists solely in-frame clones and lacks some. The table shows some 110,000 clones, with 75% to 90% occurring only once. The CDR3 is made up of 11 amino acids. The V gene lost 3 bases and the J gene lost 5 bases, with 7 bases spanning the gap. Germline CDR1 reads DFQATT; CDR2 reads SNEGSKA (reference sequence). This specimen consisted of peripheral blood, obtained on day 0 of MenACWY control vaccination. This chain links TRBV20-1 with TRBJ2-5; D unclear. The receptor's source is an adult in good health. The CDR3 here is CSARPKETQYF. CDR3 bases: TGCAGTGCTAGGCCGAAGGAGACCCAGTACTTC.